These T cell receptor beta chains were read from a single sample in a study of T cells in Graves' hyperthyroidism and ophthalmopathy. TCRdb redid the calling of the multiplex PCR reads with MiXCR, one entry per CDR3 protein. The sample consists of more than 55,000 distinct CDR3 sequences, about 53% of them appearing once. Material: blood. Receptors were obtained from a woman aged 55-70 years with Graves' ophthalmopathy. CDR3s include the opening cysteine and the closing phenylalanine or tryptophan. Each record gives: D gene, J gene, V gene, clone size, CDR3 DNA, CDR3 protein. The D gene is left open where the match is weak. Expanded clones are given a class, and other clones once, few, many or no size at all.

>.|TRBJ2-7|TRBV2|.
TGTGCCAGCAGGGACAATTTTCCCTACGAGCAGTACTTC
CASRDNFPYEQYF
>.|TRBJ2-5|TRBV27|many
TGTGCCAGCAGTTTAGTCCCTTGGGAGACCCAGTACTTC
CASSLVPWETQYF
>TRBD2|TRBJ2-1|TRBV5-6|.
TGTGCCAGCAGCTTGTCGGGACTAGCGGACTACAATGAGCAGTTCTTC
CASSLSGLADYNEQFF
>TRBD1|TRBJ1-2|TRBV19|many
TGTGCCAGTAGTCCCGGGACAGGGCTCTATGGCTACACCTTC
CASSPGTGLYGYTF
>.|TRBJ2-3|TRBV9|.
TGTGCCAGCAGCGAGGGGTATACGCAGTATTTT
CASSEGYTQYF
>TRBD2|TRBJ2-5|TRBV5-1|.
TGCACCACCAGAATGGGACTATCCCCCCAAGAGACCCAGTACTTC
CTTRMGLSPQETQYF
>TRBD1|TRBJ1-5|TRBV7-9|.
TGTGCCAGCAGCGTCGGGACAGGGGGTTACCAAGAGACCCAGCATTTT
CASSVGTGGYQETQHF
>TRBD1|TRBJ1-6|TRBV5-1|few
TGCGCCAGCAGCCCGGCTTCACAGGGGGCCTCACCCCTCCACTTT
CASSPASQGASPLHF
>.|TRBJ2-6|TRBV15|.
TGTGCCACCAGCAGAGGGACAGGGACTATAGGCACTGAAGCTTTC
CATSRGTGTIGTEAF
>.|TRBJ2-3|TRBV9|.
TGTGCCAGCAGCGTAGGATGGGACCCTAGGGATGAGCAGTATTTT
CASSVGWDPRDEQYF
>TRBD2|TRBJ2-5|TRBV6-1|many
TGTGCCAGCAGTCAAGAAGGGACTAGCGGCTGGGAGACCCAGTACTTC
CASSQEGTSGWETQYF
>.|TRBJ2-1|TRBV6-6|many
TGTGCCAGCAGCCGGGCGGGTTACAATGAGCAGTTCTTC
CASSRAGYNEQFF
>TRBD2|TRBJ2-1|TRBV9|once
TGTGCCAGCAGCTCCACTAGCGGAGGGAGTGAGCAGTTCTTC
CASSSTSGGSEQFF
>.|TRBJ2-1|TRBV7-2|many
TGTGCCAGCAGGCTGCCCGGGACGCCCAACAATGAGCAGTTCTTC
CASRLPGTPNNEQFF
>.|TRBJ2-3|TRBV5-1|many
TGCGCCAGCAGCTTTCTGGGCACAGATACGCAGTATTTT
CASSFLGTDTQYF